In its sample, the clone carrying this TCR beta chain was seen a few times. What it binds is not known. These data originate in a study of cytotoxic CD8 clonotypes in ibrutinib-treated CLL. Study conclusions and caveats: Clonality showed a rise at ibrutinib response that reversed toward baseline at progression. The study found baseline clonality above age-matched healthy donors, tracking circulating CD8+ T-cell counts. Progressing patients had sampling times that differed from those of sustained-remission patients.

Per the germline V gene, CDR1 is LNHDA and CDR2 is SQIVND (reference sequence). This CDR3 is built from 13 residues. V dropped 9 bases and J dropped 2 bases, with 11 bases sitting between them. Depth targeted 1 in 200,000 to 1 in 1 million T cells, averaging 10x coverage per clonotype. The table came from immunoSEQ multiplex PCR; TCRdb's copy has only in-frame clones and leaves some out. Of under 150,000 clones in the sample, around 81% were seen once. The TCR sequence derives from a human donor with chronic lymphocytic leukemia. Sequencing used PBMCs, obtained after 36 months of ibrutinib treatment. The chain links TRBV19 to TRBJ1-5, with D possibly TRBD1 on 6 matching bases. The CDR3 region is CASRGLGNQPQHF. DNA for the CDR3: TGTGCCAGCAGGGGTTTGGGCAATCAGCCCCAGCATTTT.